Below are 15 T cell receptor beta chains sequenced from a single sample in a study of T cells after yellow fever vaccination. MiXCR, applied by TCRdb to the 5' RACE reads, yields one record per CDR3 protein. The table lists hundreds of thousands of distinct CDR3 sequences, about 19% of them singletons. Source: PBMCs, taken 15 days after the yellow fever booster vaccination. These receptors all stem from a man between 25 and 39 years old who received the YFV17D yellow fever vaccine.

This clonotype was seen only a few times. This CDR3 reads CASSLAGSGKQFF. CDR3 DNA sequence: TGTGCCAGCAGCTTAGCGGGTAGCGGGAAGCAGTTCTTC. This chain connects TRBV7-2 to TRBJ2-1; TRBD2 agrees at 8 bases. CDR1 is SGHTA, CDR2 FQGNSA, per germline. The V gene end was trimmed by 0 bases and the J gene end by 11 bases; junction bases not matched to a gene: 3. The CDR3 has 13 amino acids.

The V and J genes are TRBV10-2 and TRBJ2-2; 8 bases fit TRBD1. The V gene's germline CDR1 is WSHSY and CDR2 SAAADI. The CDR3 has 16 amino acids. V shed 6 bases, J shed 4 bases, and the junction held 10 bases outside the gene matches. The CDR3: CASRGRAGGLTGELFF. CDR3 DNA: TGCGCCAGCAGGGGTAGGGCAGGGGGCCTCACCGGGGAGCTGTTTTTT.

This clonotype came up once. The chain uses TRBV5-1 and TRBJ1-1; TRBD1 matches 7 bases. The trim removed 6 bases at V and 1 base at J, leaving 6 bases unmatched. Germline V gene data show CDR1 as SGHRS and CDR2 as YFSETQ. The CDR3 contains 14 residues. The CDR3 bases are TGCGCCAGCACCCGGGACAGCTGGAACACTGAAGCTTTCTTT. Translation: CASTRDSWNTEAFF.

The chain joins TRBV9 to TRBJ2-2; 10 positions match TRBD1. V shed 5 bases, J shed 2 bases, and the junction held 6 bases outside the gene matches. The CDR3 length is 16 residues. The germline CDR1 and CDR2 sequences are SGDLS and YYNGEE. The CDR3 bases are TGTGCCAGCAGGGGGGGACAGGGGTCAAACACCGGGGAGCTGTTTTTT. Translating gives CASRGGQGSNTGELFF.

This clonotype appeared a single time. V is TRBV18 and J is TRBJ1-1, with a possible D match to TRBD1 (5 bases). The CDR3 length is 14 residues. The germline gives CDR1 KGHSH, CDR2 LQKENI. The V end was cut by 2 bases, the J end by 1 base, with 8 bases between. Here the CDR3 reads CASSPGTQNTEAFF. The DNA of the CDR3 is TGTGCCAGCTCACCAGGGACGCAGAACACTGAAGCTTTCTTT.

This clonotype was counted between two and nine times. This chain uses TRBV20-1 with TRBJ2-7; D possibly matches TRBD1 or TRBD2 (6 bases each). This CDR3 has 14 amino acids. V was clipped by 6 bases and J by 4 bases, with 19 bases between them. Germline-derived CDR1 and CDR2 are DFQATT and SNEGSKA (reference sequence). The CDR3 sequence is CSAIARGLSYEQYF. CDR3 bases: TGCAGTGCCATCGCACGGGGGCTGAGTTACGAGCAGTACTTC.

This clonotype occurred many times. The V gene is TRBV5-5, the J gene TRBJ2-3, with a weak D call TRBD1 (6 bases). Germline CDR1 is SGHKS and CDR2 is YYEKEE (reference sequence). The CDR3 extends over 14 amino acids. V was pared by 4 bases and J by 4 bases, with 13 bases between. The CDR3 sequence is CASSTFTGSDTQYF. The CDR3 nucleotides read TGTGCCAGCAGCACATTTACAGGGTCAGATACGCAGTATTTT.

This clonotype was found a few times. This sequence joins TRBV20-1 and TRBJ2-5; 12 bases are a match to TRBD2. Germline V gene sequence: CDR1 DFQATT, CDR2 SNEGSKA (reference sequence). The CDR3 has 15 amino acids. V gave up 6 bases and J gave up 2 bases; unmatched junction bases: 7. The CDR3, as DNA: TGCAGTGCCCATACTAGCGGGAGGATTCAAGAGACCCAGTACTTC. This codes for CSAHTSGRIQETQYF.

The chain couples TRBV11-2 to TRBJ2-1; 16 positions match TRBD2. V was pared by 5 bases and J by 8 bases, with 15 bases of the junction left unmatched. The CDR3 has 19 residues. Germline V lookup: CDR1 SGHAT, CDR2 FQNNGV. CDR3 protein: CASSLVSLVGTSGRDEQFF. Here the CDR3 DNA reads TGTGCCAGCAGCCTAGTTTCTTTGGTAGGGACTAGCGGGAGGGATGAGCAGTTCTTC.

This chain connects TRBV6-2 or TRBV6-3 to TRBJ2-1; the match to TRBD2 covers 7 bases. The germline gives CDR1 MNHEY, CDR2 SVGEGT. J was trimmed by 9 bases and V by 7 bases; bases with no gene match: 15. This CDR3 is built from 15 residues. The CDR3 here is CASTYAGEGIGEQFF. The DNA of the CDR3 is TGTGCCAGCACCTATGCTGGGGAGGGGATTGGTGAGCAGTTCTTC.

This clonotype was observed a single time. The chain carries TRBV5-1 and TRBJ2-1; 9 bases match TRBD2. This CDR3 comprises 16 residues. Germline V gene lookup returns CDR1 SGHRS and CDR2 YFSETQ. Trimming took 0 bases from V and 7 from J; bases not matched to a gene: 8. CDR3 amino acids: CASSLVALAGMNEQFF. In DNA, the CDR3 is TGCGCCAGCAGCTTGGTCGCCCTAGCGGGGATGAATGAGCAGTTCTTC.

This chain connects TRBV4-3 to TRBJ2-1, with TRBD2 matching 12 bases. Germline CDR1 LGHNA, CDR2 YSLEER. The CDR3 is made up of 16 amino acids. After removal of 3 bases from V and 6 bases from J, the junction contained 6 bases not matched to a gene. CDR3 DNA: TGCGCCAGCAGCCATATACTAGCGGGAGGTGGCAATGAGCAGTTCTTC. Its protein is CASSHILAGGGNEQFF.

A few counts support this clonotype. The CDR3: CASSFLYGEAFF. As DNA, the CDR3 is TGTGCCAGCAGCTTTTTGTACGGTGAAGCTTTCTTT. V usage is TRBV7-8 and J usage is TRBJ1-1; no reliable D call. The V gene's germline CDR1 is SGHVS and CDR2 FQNEAQ. The CDR3 loop spans 12 amino acids. Trimming pared 3 bases from V and 7 bases from J, leaving 9 bases between.

The sample holds a few counts of this clonotype. The V gene is TRBV7-9, the J gene TRBJ2-7, with 10 bases lining up with TRBD2. CDR3 length: 16 residues. With V trimmed by 4 bases and J by 5 bases, 11 bases remained unmatched. The germline CDR1 and CDR2 sequences are SEHNR and FQNEAQ (reference sequence). DNA of the CDR3: TGTGCCAGCAGCTCCCTAGCGGGAGTTAAATTCGACGAGCAGTACTTC. The encoded protein is CASSSLAGVKFDEQYF.

The V call is TRBV6-1, the J call TRBJ2-2; 9 bases agree with TRBD1. Unmatched junction bases numbered 5, after V lost 8 bases and J lost 7 bases. The germline V gene has CDR1 MNHNS and CDR2 SASEGT. The CDR3 totals 13 residues. CDR3 sequence (DNA): TGTGCCAGCGGGGACAGGGAGAACGGGGAGCTGTTTTTT. Its protein is CASGDRENGELFF.